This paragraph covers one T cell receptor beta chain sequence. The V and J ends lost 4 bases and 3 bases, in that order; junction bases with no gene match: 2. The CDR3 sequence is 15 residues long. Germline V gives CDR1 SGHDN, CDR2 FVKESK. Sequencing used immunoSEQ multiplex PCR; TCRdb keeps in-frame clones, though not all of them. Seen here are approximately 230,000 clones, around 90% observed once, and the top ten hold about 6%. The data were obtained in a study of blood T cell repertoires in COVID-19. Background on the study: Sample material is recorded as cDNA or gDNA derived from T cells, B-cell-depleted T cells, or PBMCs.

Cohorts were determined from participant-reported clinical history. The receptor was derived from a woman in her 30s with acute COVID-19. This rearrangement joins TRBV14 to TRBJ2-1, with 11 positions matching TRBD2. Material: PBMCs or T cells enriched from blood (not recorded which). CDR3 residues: CASSPLAGGYNEQFF. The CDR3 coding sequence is TGTGCCAGCAGCCCCCTAGCGGGAGGCTACAATGAGCAGTTCTTC.